The text below deals with one T cell receptor beta chain. Its antigen remains unidentified. Base quality data are lacking; no much larger clone is found one base away. These data are taken from a study of blood T cell repertoires in COVID-19 (dated by TCRdb to the early 2020s). In the study overall: Samples from collaborators originated in the United States, Italy and Spain and spanned both the acute and convalescent phases of COVID-19. A freely available public database, intended as a resource for researchers studying the immune response to SARS-CoV-2, is where the repertoires were released. The dataset comprised deeply sampled blood TCRbeta repertoires from subjects exposed to, actively infected with, or recovered from COVID-19. Nearly every sample came with metadata listing a de-identified subject ID, COVID-19 status, age in years and sex. HLA class I and class II types, where available, came from metadata supplied by the sample provider rather than from assay-based typing. The samples were drawn from the first 160 participants of the ongoing ImmuneRACE study and from 1,254 subjects provided by 6 global collaborators. The prospective study material was composed of cDNA or gDNA derived from T cells, B-cell-depleted T cells, or PBMCs. Overall study outcomes, separate from this receptor: The quantity of clinical and demographic metadata differed by source and by participant and was supplied without curation.

The CDR3 holds 13 amino acids from the cysteine to the phenylalanine. CDR3 DNA is the only sequence kept; it has 39 bases, read in frame from the first base. V is pruned by 5 bases and J by 4 bases, leaving 2 bases of the junction without a gene match. According to the germline V gene, CDR1 reads SGHTA and CDR2 reads FQGNSA. Participants in the prospective study were aged roughly 18 to 89 years, lived in 24 United States geographic areas, and enrolled through a virtual design. In the prospective study, cohorts were assigned on the basis of participant-reported clinical history obtained from a screening survey and a study questionnaire. A participant counted as exposed if, within 2 weeks of entering the study, that participant had been in contact with someone who had a PCR-confirmed or clinician-diagnosed COVID-19 case. Mobile phlebotomists in the prospective study collected whole blood, serum and a nasopharyngeal or oropharyngeal swab from every participant. Participants in the prospective study had the option to provide additional blood draws and questionnaires over a 2-month period. Before DNA extraction, blood samples from the prospective study were shipped at room temperature or frozen.

TCRbeta CDR3 regions were amplified from genomic DNA by means of the immunoSEQ Assay, a bias-controlled multiplex PCR. The published analysis was carried out like this. Nucleated cell counts per sample were estimated from amplification of reference gene primers within the assay. To quantify the absolute abundance of each unique TCRbeta CDR3 rearrangement, sequence reads were collapsed and filtered. For each sample, productive Simpson clonality was calculated as the square root of Simpson's diversity index across productive rearrangements. The clones in this table, taken by TCRdb from immuneACCESS, are in-frame only. Not every clone is retained; where verified, under half of the shortfall comes from an unresolved V gene, and the cause of the rest is unknown. The DNA gave D and trimming, while V, J and clone size come from that table. The sample data list roughly 280,000 clones, and 91% of these were observed just once. The ten largest clones add up to approximately 3% of the sample.

Specimen: PBMCs or T cells enriched from blood (not recorded which). The receptor was isolated from a middle-aged man who had been exposed to COVID-19. This chain is built from TRBV7-2 and TRBJ2-7; 10 bases in the junction line up with TRBD2. The CDR3 loop reads CASSKTSGYEQYF. In nucleotide form, the sequence is TGTGCCAGCAGCAAGACTAGCGGGTACGAGCAGTACTTC.